The 14 T cell receptor beta chains below all came from one sample that was sequenced in a study of CD8 T cells in ankylosing spondylitis (dated by TCRdb to the late 2010s). What the study reported, not specific to this receptor: A TCR beta motif of 7 or 8 highly homologous amino acid variants appeared characteristic of blood from ankylosing spondylitis patients.

The antigens of these receptors remain unknown. Libraries were built with 5' RACE. Sequenced on an Illumina HiSeq 2500. TCRdb cleaned the public reads at Q25 with fastp, built clones with MiXCR and kept in-frame beta chains. CDR3 protein duplicates are merged, each entry listing the most common genes and DNA. The sample yields some 450,000 distinct CDR3 sequences; 15% to 20% were counted once. The top ten clonotypes cover over 1% of the sample. The sequenced sample was blood, either unsorted or a sorted T cell fraction (not recorded which). These receptors were taken from a male donor with ankylosing spondylitis.

Only a few counts were recorded for this clonotype. The chain has TRBV6-2 or TRBV6-3 and TRBJ1-1; the D is unclear. The germline V gene encodes CDR1 MNHEY and CDR2 SVGEGT. This CDR3 is 12 amino acids long. Trimming pared 8 bases from V and 1 base from J, leaving 8 bases between. The CDR3 sequence: CASRDTNTEAFF. DNA for the CDR3: TGTGCCAGCCGTGACACGAACACTGAAGCTTTCTTT.

This clonotype was seen a few times. The V call is TRBV20-1, the J call TRBJ2-1, with 7 bases aligning to TRBD2. V shed 3 bases, J shed 7 bases, and the junction held 6 bases outside the gene matches. Germline CDR1 is DFQATT and CDR2 is SNEGSKA (reference sequence). This CDR3 contains 13 residues. The CDR3 protein is CSASGGLGNEQFF. The CDR3 DNA reads TGCAGTGCTAGCGGGGGGTTGGGGAATGAGCAGTTCTTC.

This clonotype has at least ten counts. The rearrangement joins TRBV25-1 to TRBJ2-5; D is uncertain. With 5 bases removed from V and 5 bases from J, the gap between germline ends came to 12 bases. The CDR3 length is 13 residues. The germline CDR1 and CDR2 sequences are MGHDK and SYGVNS. The CDR3 bases are TGTGCCAGCAGTAGCAGTCGGGCTGAGACCCAGTACTTC. Translation gives CASSSSRAETQYF.

V gene TRBV5-1 combines with J gene TRBJ2-1; 9 bases line up with TRBD2. Germline V gene lookup returns CDR1 SGHRS and CDR2 YFSETQ. The CDR3 loop spans 15 amino acids. V lost 0 bases, J lost 5 bases, and 3 bases stayed unmatched. Here the CDR3 reads CASSLVAGAHNEQFF. CDR3 DNA: TGCGCCAGCAGCTTGGTAGCGGGAGCCCACAATGAGCAGTTCTTC.

A few counts support this clonotype. The chain couples TRBV6-5 to TRBJ2-7; D perhaps matches TRBD1 (6 bases). This CDR3 contains 15 residues. Per the germline V gene, CDR1 is MNHEY and CDR2 is SVGAGI. The V end was cut by 2 bases, the J end by 5 bases, with 16 bases between. The CDR3 sequence is CASSYGARTADEQYF. As DNA, the CDR3 is TGTGCCAGCAGTTACGGAGCTCGGACAGCCGACGAGCAGTACTTC.

This clonotype was seen only a few times. This sequence joins TRBV9 and TRBJ2-5; TRBD1 matches 7 bases. J gave up 5 bases and V 4 bases, and 11 bases lay outside the gene matches. This CDR3 has 15 residues. Germline loops: CDR1 SGDLS, CDR2 YYNGEE. As DNA, the CDR3 is TGTGCCAGCAGCACCCGGACAGGAGAAGGGGAGACCCAGTACTTC. Translating it yields CASSTRTGEGETQYF.

This clonotype appeared many times. This chain uses TRBV4-3 with TRBJ1-4, with TRBD1 identical over 7 bases. CDR3 size: 15 residues. The V segment lost 1 base and the J segment 8 bases; nucleotides outside the gene matches: 7. From germline, CDR1 is LGHNA and CDR2 YSLEER. CDR3 in DNA: TGCGCCAGCAGCCAAGGAGGACAGGTGGGAGAAAAACTGTTTTTT. This translates into CASSQGGQVGEKLFF.

This clonotype was found many times. The rearrangement joins TRBV12-3 or TRBV12-4 to TRBJ2-7, with 9 bases aligning to TRBD1. This CDR3 is built from 15 residues. After removal of 6 bases from V and 3 bases from J, the junction contained 9 bases not matched to a gene. The CDR3 nucleotides are TGTGCCAGCAGCCCCCCGGGACAGGGCTACTACGAGCAGTACTTC. Amino acid sequence: CASSPPGQGYYEQYF.

This clonotype was found many times. V usage is TRBV12-3 or TRBV12-4 and J usage is TRBJ2-1; the match to TRBD1 covers 9 bases. Trimming at V came to 4 bases and at J to 6 bases, leaving 10 bases not matched to a gene. The CDR3 covers 16 residues. CDR3 DNA sequence: TGTGCCAGCAGTTCCGTCCCGGGACAGGGAAGCAATGAGCAGTTCTTC. Translating gives CASSSVPGQGSNEQFF.

This clonotype was seen more than once but under ten times. The chain employs TRBV11-2 and TRBJ2-5; perhaps TRBD2 as D (6 bases). CDR1 and CDR2 from the germline V gene are SGHAT and FQNNGV. Trimming took off 4 bases at V and 4 bases at J, with 10 bases between the two ends. This CDR3 has 13 amino acids. CDR3 in amino acids: CASSSRRGETQYF. The CDR3 DNA reads TGTGCCAGCAGCTCGCGGAGGGGAGAGACCCAGTACTTC.

Only a few counts were recorded for this clonotype. The J gene is TRBJ2-1, the V gene TRBV12-3 or TRBV12-4; D is possibly TRBD1 or TRBD2 (5 bases each). The ends were cut back, 6 bases at V and 10 bases at J, with 10 bases in the middle. This CDR3 is built from 11 residues. CDR3 protein: CASSLGEEQFF. The CDR3 DNA follows: TGTGCCAGCAGCCTGGGGGAAGAGCAGTTCTTC.

The sample holds a few counts of this clonotype. The chain combines TRBV2 with TRBJ1-4, with 10 bases identical to TRBD1. CDR1 is SNHLY, CDR2 FYNNEI, per germline. The CDR3 contains 15 residues. V shed 6 bases, J shed 3 bases, and the junction held 4 bases outside the gene matches. The CDR3 protein is CASRRGTGANEKLFF. In nucleotides, the CDR3 is TGTGCCAGCAGGAGAGGGACAGGGGCTAATGAAAAACTGTTTTTT.

The sample holds many counts of this clonotype. CDR3 sequence (DNA): TGCAGCGTTGAAGATCTAAGGCAGTGGGGACGTGGCTACACCTTC. Amino acids: CSVEDLRQWGRGYTF. The V gene is TRBV29-1, the J gene TRBJ1-2; D is perhaps TRBD1 (5 bases). This CDR3 comprises 15 residues. CDR1 and CDR2 from the germline V gene are SQVTM and ANQGSEA. V was cut by 0 bases and J by 7 bases, with 18 bases left in between.

This chain connects TRBV4-2 to TRBJ2-1, with 11 bases identical to TRBD2. This CDR3 has 17 amino acids. CDR1 and CDR2 (germline): LGHNA, YNFKEQ. V lost 0 bases, J lost 7 bases, and 8 bases stayed unmatched. The CDR3 loop reads CASSQDFGTSGVNEQFF. CDR3 coding DNA: TGTGCCAGCAGCCAAGATTTCGGGACTAGCGGAGTAAATGAGCAGTTCTTC.